These 24 T cell receptor beta chains were sequenced from one sample in a study of T cell changes during pregnancy in multiple sclerosis. Clones were read by immunoSEQ multiplex PCR, and TCRdb kept only the in-frame ones, dropping some. The data show about 40,000 clones, with roughly nine tenths seen just once and roughly 1.2% held by the top ten. The source material was peripheral blood, sampled before pregnancy. These receptors were obtained from a female donor with multiple sclerosis, enrolled in a pregnancy study.

This rearrangement joins TRBV10-2 to TRBJ2-7; 9 positions match TRBD1. Germline assignment: CDR1 WSHSY and CDR2 SAAADI. This CDR3 spans 14 amino acids. Trimming cost V 2 bases and J 6 bases; bases outside gene matches: 5. The CDR3, as DNA: TGCGCCAGCAGTGAGGGACAGGGGATTGGCGAGCAGTACTTC. Amino acid sequence: CASSEGQGIGEQYF.

The chain is built from TRBV4-3 and TRBJ1-3; D remains unclear. The CDR3 totals 16 residues. Trimming took off 0 bases at V and 0 bases at J, with 9 bases between the two ends. The germline CDR1 and CDR2 sequences are LGHNA and YSLEER. The CDR3 bases are TGCGCCAGCAGCCAAGATCCGGTGAACTCTGGAAACACCATATATTTT. The encoded protein is CASSQDPVNSGNTIYF.

The gene calls are TRBV7-9 and TRBJ1-1; D may be TRBD1 (5 bases). Germline V gene lookup returns CDR1 SEHNR and CDR2 FQNEAQ (reference sequence). CDR3 length: 15 amino acids. V was clipped by 5 bases and J by 4 bases, with 17 bases between them. The CDR3 sequence is CASSQTQGRATEAFF. In DNA, the CDR3 is TGTGCCAGCAGCCAAACTCAGGGTAGGGCCACTGAAGCTTTCTTT.

On this clone itself: Germline is not matched at one junction end, which may reflect a read error. The chain links TRBV6-5 to TRBJ1-4; D is unclear. CDR1 and CDR2 (germline): MNHEY, SVGAGI. CDR3 length: 11 residues. CDR3: CASSPPGSGVF. DNA for the CDR3: TGTGCCAGCAGCCCCCCGGGGAGTGGGGTTTTT.

This rearrangement joins TRBV12-5 to TRBJ1-2; 8 bases are shared with TRBD1. Per the germline V gene, CDR1 is LGHNT and CDR2 is FRNRAP. Trimming cost V 0 bases and J 4 bases; bases outside gene matches: 4. The CDR3 covers 15 residues. The CDR3 spells CASGLVPGTGYGYTF. The CDR3 coding sequence is TGTGCTAGTGGTTTGGTACCCGGGACAGGCTATGGCTACACCTTC.

V gene TRBV5-6 combines with J gene TRBJ2-2; D not certain. V lost 2 bases, J lost 2 bases, and 7 bases lay in between. The CDR3 loop spans 14 amino acids. Germline V gene lookup returns CDR1 SGHDT and CDR2 YYEEEE. CDR3 DNA sequence: TGTGCCAGCAGCTTCGGCGGCAACACCGGGGAGCTGTTTTTT. Its translation is CASSFGGNTGELFF. The entire variable domain, with the rest obtained from reference TRBV5-6 and TRBJ2-2, is as follows: DAGVTQSPTHLIKTRGQQVTLRCSPKSGHDTVSWYQQALGQGPQFIFQYYEEEERQRGNFPDRFSGHQFPNYSSELNVNALLLGDSALYLCASSFGGNTGELFFGEGSRLTVL.

V usage is TRBV6-1 and J usage is TRBJ1-1; maybe TRBD1 (5 bases). Germline-derived CDR1 and CDR2 are MNHNS and SASEGT. The CDR3 sequence is 12 residues long. Trimming cost V 8 bases and J 4 bases, with 11 bases left between them. The DNA for the CDR3 is TGTGCCAGCGGGGAAGGGGCCACTGAAGCTTTCTTT. Its translation is CASGEGATEAFF.

The chain joins TRBV7-3 to TRBJ2-1; D might be TRBD2 (6 bases). The CDR3 sequence is 15 residues long. The V end lost 2 bases, the J end lost 5 bases, and 13 bases lay between the germline ends. Looked up from germline, CDR1 is SGHTA and CDR2 is FQGTGA. The CDR3 protein is CASSLPLARNNEQFF. DNA for the CDR3: TGTGCCAGCAGCTTACCCCTAGCGAGAAACAATGAGCAGTTCTTC.

V gene TRBV6-5 combines with J gene TRBJ1-1; D is perhaps TRBD1 (5 bases). Germline V gene data show CDR1 as MNHEY and CDR2 as SVGAGI. The V gene lost 5 bases and the J gene lost 2 bases, with 12 bases spanning the gap. This CDR3 spans 14 amino acids. CDR3 nucleotides: TGTGCCAGCAGTGGCAGGGCCGGAAACACTGAAGCTTTCTTT. Its protein product is CASSGRAGNTEAFF.

The chain recombines TRBV2 with TRBJ1-1; 7 bases line up with TRBD1. This CDR3 has 14 residues. Germline V lookup: CDR1 SNHLY, CDR2 FYNNEI. The junction had 6 bases not matched to a gene; V was cut back by 6 bases and J by 2 bases. The chain's CDR3 is CASRRGQTNTEAFF. The CDR3 nucleotides are TGTGCCAGCAGGAGGGGACAGACTAACACTGAAGCTTTCTTT.

The chain joins TRBV27 to TRBJ2-3; 7 bases align to TRBD1. The V gene end was trimmed by 7 bases and the J gene end by 4 bases; junction bases not matched to a gene: 5. In germline, CDR1 is MNHEY, CDR2 SMNVEV (reference sequence). The length of the CDR3 is 13 residues. Here the CDR3 DNA reads TGTGCCAGCAAACTACAGGGGTCAGATACGCAGTATTTT. As protein: CASKLQGSDTQYF.

The chain employs TRBV5-1 and TRBJ1-2; 8 bases are shared with TRBD1. The CDR3 length is 14 residues. V dropped 0 bases and J dropped 8; count of bases not matched to a gene: 6. Germline V gives CDR1 SGHRS, CDR2 YFSETQ. CDR3 region: CASSLEAGGVGYTF. In DNA, the CDR3 is TGCGCCAGCAGCTTGGAAGCAGGGGGCGTCGGCTACACCTTC.

The chain is built from TRBV19 and TRBJ2-7; 10 positions match TRBD2. V lost 3 bases and J lost 4; bases outside the gene matches: 3. Germline V gene lookup returns CDR1 LNHDA and CDR2 SQIVND (reference sequence). The CDR3 covers 14 residues. Here the CDR3 DNA reads TGTGCCAGTAGTATTACTAGCGGGGCTTACGAGCAGTACTTC. Residues: CASSITSGAYEQYF.

The chain joins TRBV5-1 to TRBJ1-4; 8 nucleotides agree with TRBD1. The germline CDR1 and CDR2 sequences are SGHRS and YFSETQ. V dropped 7 bases and J dropped 7; count of bases not matched to a gene: 6. CDR3 length: 13 amino acids. CDR3 sequence reads: CASSDRDPEKLFF. The CDR3 DNA reads TGCGCCAGCTCGGACAGGGACCCTGAAAAACTGTTTTTT.

The chain carries TRBV6-1 and TRBJ2-4; TRBD1 matches at 11 bases. Germline trimming cut 8 bases from V and 9 bases from J; bases unmatched to any gene: 6. The CDR3 consists of 13 residues. Per germline, CDR1 MNHNS and CDR2 SASEGT. Here the CDR3 reads CASEEGQGGIQYF. In DNA form, the CDR3 reads TGTGCCAGCGAGGAGGGACAGGGGGGCATTCAGTACTTC.

The gene calls are TRBV2 and TRBJ2-1, with D possibly TRBD2 on 6 matching bases. Germline V gives CDR1 SNHLY, CDR2 FYNNEI. The CDR3 consists of 16 residues. The V gene lost 2 bases and the J gene lost 6 bases, with 17 bases spanning the gap. CDR3 sequence: CASSERLLAGSNEQFF. CDR3 bases: TGTGCCAGCAGTGAACGATTACTAGCAGGCTCCAATGAGCAGTTCTTC.

The chain employs TRBV5-6 and TRBJ2-5, with 9 positions matching TRBD1. Germline CDR1 is SGHDT and CDR2 is YYEEEE. Trimming at V came to 2 bases and at J to 5 bases, leaving 7 bases not matched to a gene. The CDR3 extends over 15 amino acids. The CDR3 loop is CASSLSYRGLETQYF. The CDR3, as DNA: TGTGCCAGCAGCTTATCGTACAGGGGGCTGGAGACCCAGTACTTC.

This clone was found once. The genes are TRBV10-3 and TRBJ1-2; 11 bases fit TRBD1. Germline CDR1 reads ENHRY; CDR2 reads SYGVKD. This CDR3 spans 17 amino acids. The ends lost 5 bases at V and 5 bases at J; junction bases unmatched: 13. CDR3 residues: CAISPYGQGAGKYGYTF. Here the CDR3 DNA reads TGTGCCATCAGTCCATATGGACAGGGGGCTGGAAAGTATGGCTACACCTTC.

The chain recombines TRBV9 with TRBJ2-7; TRBD2 matches at 8 bases. Germline assignment: CDR1 SGDLS and CDR2 YYNGEE. Unmatched junction bases numbered 5, after V lost 0 bases and J lost 3 bases. The CDR3 length is 15 residues. The CDR3 bases are TGTGCCAGCAGCGTAGAAGAGGGACTAGACTACGAGCAGTACTTC. It is translated as CASSVEEGLDYEQYF.

V and J are TRBV9 and TRBJ2-2; 8 bases are shared with TRBD2. Germline V gene lookup returns CDR1 SGDLS and CDR2 YYNGEE. The CDR3 contains 16 residues. V was clipped by 3 bases and J by 9 bases; unmatched bases: 13. As DNA, the CDR3 is TGTGCCAGCAGCGGACGGGGTCGGGAGGGCCCCAGGGAGCTGTTTTTT. As protein: CASSGRGREGPRELFF.

Points on this clone: Other nucleotide sequences from this sample produce the same CDR3. V gene TRBV11-2 combines with J gene TRBJ1-2, with 7 positions matching TRBD1. This CDR3 has 14 residues. The V gene end was trimmed by 5 bases and the J gene end by 5 bases; junction bases not matched to a gene: 8. CDR1 and CDR2 from the germline V gene are SGHAT and FQNNGV. The CDR3 DNA sequence: TGTGCCAGCAGCCTCACAGGGGAAGGGTATGGCTACACCTTC. It yields the protein CASSLTGEGYGYTF.

The count of this clone is one. This chain uses TRBV15 with TRBJ1-1; TRBD1 matches at 7 bases. Unmatched junction bases numbered 2, after V lost 3 bases and J lost 4 bases. From germline, CDR1 is LNHNV and CDR2 YYDKDF (reference sequence). The CDR3 runs 13 residues. The DNA for the CDR3 is TGTGCCACCAGCAGTACAGGGGTCACTGAAGCTTTCTTT. Its protein is CATSSTGVTEAFF.

This clone has more than one count but fewer than ten. The chain uses TRBV5-1 and TRBJ1-1, with 9 bases aligning to TRBD1. Germline V gives CDR1 SGHRS, CDR2 YFSETQ. The CDR3 totals 13 residues. With 3 bases clipped from V and 8 bases from J, the junction kept 5 bases outside the gene matches. This CDR3 is CASSYDRGYEAFF. CDR3 in DNA: TGCGCCAGCAGCTACGACAGGGGGTACGAAGCTTTCTTT.

The chain joins TRBV11-2 to TRBJ2-1; 8 bases align to TRBD2. Germline V gives CDR1 SGHAT, CDR2 FQNNGV. Trimming at V came to 1 base and at J to 7 bases, leaving 6 bases not matched to a gene. The CDR3 consists of 15 residues. CDR3 DNA sequence: TGTGCCAGCAGCTTAGGAGCGGGAGAGGTGAATGAGCAGTTCTTC. Its protein product is CASSLGAGEVNEQFF.